This T cell receptor beta chain was sequenced for a study of molecular identifiers for immune sequencing clone quantification. Study observations and caveats: The study reportedly detected spiked Jurkat TCR RNA from one cell among about 1 million naive cells.

Previously reported methods and listed TCR primers produced the bulk TCR libraries. MiXCR was run by TCRdb on the PCR reads, yielding one entry per CDR3 protein. The sample shows 600,000 to 650,000 distinct CDR3 sequences, roughly 21% of them seen only once. The V end lost 5 bases, the J end lost 2 bases, and 17 bases lay between the germline ends. The germline CDR1 and CDR2 sequences are LNHNV and YYDKDF (reference sequence). There are 16 residues in the CDR3. Sorted cell numbers of about 19,000 to 1,000,000, with 10%, 30% or 50% RNA, served as input for naive CD8 libraries. This clonotype was detected ten times or more. Its cognate antigen is unknown.

The receptor comes from a human donor in good health. Some libraries in this study had Jurkat cell RNA spiked in. Sample: naive CD8+ T cells from blood, with Jurkat cell RNA spiked in. Subset of the sample: FACS-sorted CD8+CD4-CCR7+CD45RA+ naive T cells. The rearrangement links TRBV15 to TRBJ2-3; a weak D match, TRBD1 (6 bases). CDR3 residues: CATSRGQSGLTDTQYF. Here the CDR3 DNA reads TGTGCCACCAGCCGAGGACAGTCAGGACTCACAGATACGCAGTATTTT. Looking up the rest from reference TRBV15 and TRBJ2-3 gives the full variable domain: DAMVIQNPRYQVTQFGKPVTLSCSQTLNHNVMYWYQQKSSQAPKLLFHYYDKDFNNEADTPDNFQSRRPNTSFCFLDIRSPGLGDTAMYLCATSRGQSGLTDTQYFGPGTRLTVL.